This T cell receptor beta chain is drawn from a study of cytomegalovirus exposure and HLA in healthy donors. Study summary: Early release data held tens of millions of unique TCRs from HLA-typed donors. General study findings and limits: By a later analysis, the bulk of CMV-associated TCR beta chains appeared HLA-restricted. The listing of 150 to 200 TCR beta chains classed them as cytomegalovirus-associated.

Remarks on this clone: What it binds is unknown.

13 Jbeta primers and 60 Vbeta primers were used for the PCR. Here immunoSEQ multiplex PCR was the method, and the copy in TCRdb shows in-frame clones only, minus some. The sample holds roughly 80,000 clones. The sequence derives from a woman in her 30s in good health and CMV-seronegative. The material sequenced was PBMCs.

In nucleotides, the CDR3 is TGTGCCAGCAGTGGGGGGACAGGGAGAATGAACACTGAAGCTTTCTTT. Protein sequence: CASSGGTGRMNTEAFF. The chain couples TRBV6-1 to TRBJ1-1; the match to TRBD1 covers 9 bases. The CDR3 extends over 16 amino acids. Germline CDR1 and CDR2: MNHNS and SASEGT. V trimming: 4 bases; J trimming: 0 bases; junction bases outside the gene matches: 6.